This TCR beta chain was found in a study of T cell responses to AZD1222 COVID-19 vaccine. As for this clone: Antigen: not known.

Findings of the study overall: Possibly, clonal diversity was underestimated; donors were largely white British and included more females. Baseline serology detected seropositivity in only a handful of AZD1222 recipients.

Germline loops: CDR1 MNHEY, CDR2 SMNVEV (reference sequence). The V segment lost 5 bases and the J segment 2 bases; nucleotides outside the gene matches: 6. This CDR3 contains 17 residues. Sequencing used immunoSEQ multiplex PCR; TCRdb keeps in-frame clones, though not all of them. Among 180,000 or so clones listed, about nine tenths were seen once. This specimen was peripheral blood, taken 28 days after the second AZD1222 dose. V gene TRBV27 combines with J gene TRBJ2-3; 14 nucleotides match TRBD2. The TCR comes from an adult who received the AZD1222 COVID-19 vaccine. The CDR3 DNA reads TGTGCCAGCAGTAACTCGGGACTAGCGGGGGTCACAGATACGCAGTATTTT. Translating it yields CASSNSGLAGVTDTQYF.